These 23 T cell receptor beta chains originate from one sample sequenced in a study of blood T cell repertoires in COVID-19. TCRdb keeps only in-frame clones here, not all; method: immunoSEQ multiplex PCR. The sample holds approximately 270,000 clones; nearly 90% are singletons and the top ten take 1.5% to 2%. The specimen sequenced was PBMCs or T cells enriched from blood (not recorded which). These receptors all stem from a woman aged 55-70 years who had recovered from COVID-19.

The V and J genes are TRBV30 and TRBJ1-4; D perhaps matches TRBD1 (6 bases). The germline CDR1 and CDR2 sequences are GTSNPN and SVGIG (reference sequence). Trimming removed 7 bases from V and 3 bases from J, with 15 bases in between. This CDR3 comprises 14 residues. The CDR3 loop is CALPRGPANEKLFF. CDR3 DNA: TGTGCCTTGCCCAGGGGCCCGGCTAATGAAAAACTGTTTTTT.

The chain carries TRBV7-9 and TRBJ2-7; no reliable D call. Germline CDR1 is SEHNR and CDR2 is FQNEAQ (reference sequence). The V end was cut by 5 bases, the J end by 3 bases, with 8 bases between. This CDR3 region has 12 residues. For the CDR3, the DNA is TGTGCCAGCAGCCCAGATTACTACGAGCAGTACTTC. Translation: CASSPDYYEQYF.

This chain joins TRBV20-1 and TRBJ2-5; TRBD1 might be the D (5 bases). Germline loops: CDR1 DFQATT, CDR2 SNEGSKA (reference sequence). Trimming took off 3 bases at V and 6 bases at J, with 14 bases between the two ends. The CDR3 covers 13 residues. The CDR3 protein is CSASGQGLKTQYF. The CDR3 coding sequence is TGCAGTGCTAGTGGGCAGGGTTTAAAGACCCAGTACTTC.

The chain combines TRBV5-1 with TRBJ2-5; maybe TRBD2 (7 bases). The CDR3 runs 16 residues. Trimming removed 2 bases from V and 5 bases from J, with 19 bases in between. Germline V gene lookup returns CDR1 SGHRS and CDR2 YFSETQ. The CDR3 reads CASSFHGGGRSETQYF. CDR3 sequence (DNA): TGCGCCAGCAGCTTCCACGGGGGCGGGAGATCGGAGACCCAGTACTTC.

This clone was counted once. The rearrangement links TRBV24-1 to TRBJ1-3, with D maybe TRBD1 (6 bases). Germline values: CDR1 KGHDR, CDR2 SFDVKD. Trimming left V 5 bases short and J 0 bases short, with 13 bases between. This CDR3 spans 16 amino acids. The CDR3 region has the DNA TGTGCCACCAGTGCCCCGGGGACAAGCTCTGGAAACACCATATATTTT. The encoded protein is CATSAPGTSSGNTIYF.

The chain employs TRBV5-1 and TRBJ2-6; the D gene is possibly TRBD2 (7 bases). The CDR3 is 14 amino acids. Trimming pared 5 bases from V and 2 bases from J, leaving 8 bases between. From germline, CDR1 is SGHRS and CDR2 YFSETQ. This chain's CDR3 is CASRGGAGANVLTF. In DNA, the CDR3 is TGCGCCAGCAGAGGGGGGGCTGGGGCCAACGTCCTGACTTTC. Filled out from reference TRBV5-1 and TRBJ2-6, the complete variable domain reads KAGVTQTPRYLIKTRGQQVTLSCSPISGHRSVSWYQQTPGQGLQFLFEYFSETQRNKGNFPGRFSGRQFSNSRSEMNVSTLELGDSALYLCASRGGAGANVLTFGAGSRLTVL.

The chain joins TRBV4-2 to TRBJ2-3; 11 positions agree with TRBD2. The CDR3 has 17 residues. Germline CDR1 is LGHNA and CDR2 is YNFKEQ. V lost 4 bases, J lost 1 base, and 7 bases stayed unmatched. This chain's CDR3 is CASSRVETSGGTDTQYF. Here the CDR3 DNA reads TGTGCCAGCAGCCGAGTCGAGACTAGCGGGGGCACAGATACGCAGTATTTT.

The chain combines TRBV11-3 with TRBJ1-1; D is unresolved. V was shortened by 0 bases and J by 2 bases, with 7 bases between the two germline ends. Germline V gene sequence: CDR1 SGHNT, CDR2 YENEEA. The CDR3 is made up of 14 amino acids. The CDR3 reads CASSLDGVNTEAFF. In DNA, the CDR3 is TGTGCCAGCAGCTTAGACGGGGTTAACACTGAAGCTTTCTTT.

The rearrangement uses TRBV27 and TRBJ2-2; TRBD1 agrees at 8 bases. This CDR3 has 15 residues. V gave up 5 bases and J gave up 1 base; unmatched junction bases: 3. Germline CDR1 MNHEY, CDR2 SMNVEV (reference sequence). CDR3 bases: TGTGCCAGCAGTACCGGGACAGGGAACACCGGGGAGCTGTTTTTT. Translated, it gives CASSTGTGNTGELFF.

This clone was recorded once. The chain uses TRBV19 and TRBJ2-2, with D possibly TRBD2 on 6 matching bases. The length of the CDR3 is 16 residues. Germline V CDR1 and CDR2: LNHDA, SQIVND (reference sequence). CDR3 loop: CASKAEGISNTGELFF. CDR3 coding DNA: TGTGCTAGCAAAGCGGAGGGCATTTCGAACACCGGGGAGCTGTTTTTT.

The V gene is TRBV18, the J gene TRBJ1-6; no reliable D call. This CDR3 is built from 16 residues. Trimming took off 6 bases at V and 0 bases at J, with 12 bases between the two ends. In germline, CDR1 is KGHSH, CDR2 LQKENI. This CDR3 reads CASSPLESSYNSPLHF. As DNA, the CDR3 is TGTGCCAGCTCCCCTCTAGAGAGCTCCTATAATTCACCCCTCCACTTT.

V usage is TRBV24-1 and J usage is TRBJ1-1; D is unresolved. The CDR3 contains 13 residues. V lost 4 bases, J lost 1 base, and 6 bases lay in between. Germline CDR1 KGHDR, CDR2 SFDVKD. CDR3 nucleotide sequence: TGTGCCACCAGTGACTCGGGGAACACTGAAGCTTTCTTT. Protein: CATSDSGNTEAFF.

The gene calls are TRBV3-1 (or the pseudogene TRBV3-2) and TRBJ1-2; D is ambiguous. Germline values: CDR1 LGHDT, CDR2 YNNKEL (reference sequence). V lost 1 base and J 5 bases, leaving 17 bases between the germline ends. CDR3 size: 16 residues. The CDR3 DNA reads as TGTGCCAGCAGCCAAGGGCCCACAGAAGCCTCGTATGGCTACACCTTC. Translation gives CASSQGPTEASYGYTF.

This clone was seen a few times. This chain joins TRBV9 and TRBJ1-4; D is possibly TRBD1 (5 bases). CDR3 length: 13 amino acids. Germline V CDR1 and CDR2: SGDLS, YYNGEE. Trimming pared 3 bases from V and 6 bases from J, leaving 9 bases between. The CDR3 protein is CASSEQVDEKLFF. As DNA, the CDR3 is TGTGCCAGCAGCGAACAGGTAGATGAAAAACTGTTTTTT.

The V and J genes are TRBV4-1 and TRBJ2-7; weak D call: TRBD1 (6 bases). Deletions cut 1 base from V and 6 bases from J, with 13 bases between. The CDR3 has 14 residues. Germline V gives CDR1 MGHRA, CDR2 YSYEKL. The CDR3 sequence: CASSQGQVLFEQYF. CDR3 coding DNA: TGCGCCAGCAGCCAAGGACAGGTTTTGTTCGAGCAGTACTTC.

The chain combines TRBV27 with TRBJ2-3, with a possible D match to TRBD1 (6 bases). With 5 bases removed from V and 5 bases from J, the gap between germline ends came to 17 bases. CDR3 size: 15 residues. CDR1 and CDR2 (germline): MNHEY, SMNVEV (reference sequence). The CDR3 here is CASSILQGSGDTQYF. The CDR3 bases are TGTGCCAGCAGTATCCTCCAGGGGTCAGGAGATACGCAGTATTTT.

V usage is TRBV28 and J usage is TRBJ1-4, with TRBD1 matching over 8 bases. The trim removed 4 bases at V and 1 base at J, leaving 2 bases unmatched. Germline assignment: CDR1 MDHEN and CDR2 SYDVKM. The CDR3 runs to 15 residues. CDR3 residues: CASSSGQGTNEKLFF. In DNA, the CDR3 is TGTGCCAGCAGTTCCGGACAGGGAACTAATGAAAAACTGTTTTTT. Full variable domain (missing parts from reference TRBV28 and TRBJ1-4): DVKVTQSSRYLVKRTGEKVFLECVQDMDHENMFWYRQDPGLGLRLIYFSYDVKMKEKGDIPEGYSVSREKKERFSLILESASTNQTSMYLCASSSGQGTNEKLFFGSGTQLSVL.

The V gene is TRBV6-6, the J gene TRBJ2-1; D possibly corresponds to TRBD2 (6 bases). Trimming cost V 6 bases and J 4 bases, with 19 bases left between them. Germline V gene lookup returns CDR1 MNHNY and CDR2 SVGAGI (reference sequence). The CDR3 has 16 amino acids. CDR3 sequence reads: CASSPPRASVYNEQFF. As DNA, the CDR3 is TGTGCCAGCAGCCCCCCCCGGGCTAGCGTATACAATGAGCAGTTCTTC.

The V and J genes are TRBV5-1 and TRBJ2-7; D is perhaps TRBD2 (5 bases). The germline V gene has CDR1 SGHRS and CDR2 YFSETQ. The CDR3 covers 14 residues. Trimming left V 0 bases short and J 3 bases short, with 10 bases between. The DNA of the CDR3 is TGCGCCAGCAGCTTGGTCGGGGTGGGCTACGAGCAGTACTTC. This sequence encodes CASSLVGVGYEQYF.

The V call is TRBV6-1, the J call TRBJ1-2; perhaps TRBD1 as D (5 bases). This CDR3 region has 15 residues. The V end lost 3 bases, the J end lost 4 bases, and 15 bases lay between the germline ends. Germline CDR1 is MNHNS and CDR2 is SASEGT. The CDR3 region has the DNA TGTGCCAGCAGTGAGGCGGGGCACTCCCTCTATGGCTACACCTTC. Amino acids: CASSEAGHSLYGYTF.

The chain has TRBV28 and TRBJ2-1, with 8 bases identical to TRBD1. Germline CDR1 MDHEN, CDR2 SYDVKM. V lost 2 bases and J lost 6; bases outside the gene matches: 0. The CDR3 consists of 13 residues. CDR3 nucleotide sequence: TGTGCCAGCAGTTTAACAGGGGGCAATGAGCAGTTCTTC. It translates to CASSLTGGNEQFF.

V is TRBV4-1 and J is TRBJ2-1; 7 nucleotides agree with TRBD1. CDR1 MGHRA and CDR2 YSYEKL come from the germline V gene. CDR3 length equals 15 residues. Trimming took 6 bases from V and 0 from J; bases not matched to a gene: 5. CDR3 sequence reads: CASSPGTASYNEQFF. CDR3 in DNA: TGCGCCAGCAGTCCCGGGACAGCCTCCTACAATGAGCAGTTCTTC.

V and J are TRBV5-1 and TRBJ1-1, with 7 bases aligning to TRBD1. Germline values: CDR1 SGHRS, CDR2 YFSETQ. The V gene end was trimmed by 1 base and the J gene end by 1 base; junction bases not matched to a gene: 4. This CDR3 contains 15 residues. CDR3 DNA sequence: TGCGCCAGCAGCTTGTTAGGGGGCGCGAACACTGAAGCTTTCTTT. It codes for CASSLLGGANTEAFF.